This TCR beta chain came from a study of T cell clonotyping in hematopoietic cell transplantation. General study findings and limits: Recipient TCR diversity dropped after transplant; expanded clonotypes rose from day 30 to 180.

TCRdb's table, derived via immunoSEQ multiplex PCR, lists solely in-frame clones and lacks some. The top ten clones hold around 33% of a sample with roughly 9,000 clones, almost 85% of them seen once. Germline CDR1 reads MNHEY; CDR2 reads SMNVEV (reference sequence). V shed 6 bases, J shed 3 bases, and the junction held 5 bases outside the gene matches. The CDR3 sequence is 15 residues long. A note on this clone: Its antigen is unknown. This may be a read error, as it is one base from a much larger clone.

J is TRBJ2-2 and V is TRBV27; 9 nucleotides agree with TRBD1. This specimen consisted of PBMCs, obtained 180 days after allogeneic stem cell transplant. The receptor comes from a female patient younger than 45 who had an allogeneic stem cell transplant, so the T cells may come from the graft donor. Some clones in this sample may be carry-over from other donors' samples. The CDR3 DNA reads as TGTGCCAGCAGCTTCCGGGACAGGGACACCGGGGAGCTGTTTTTT. This sequence encodes CASSFRDRDTGELFF.